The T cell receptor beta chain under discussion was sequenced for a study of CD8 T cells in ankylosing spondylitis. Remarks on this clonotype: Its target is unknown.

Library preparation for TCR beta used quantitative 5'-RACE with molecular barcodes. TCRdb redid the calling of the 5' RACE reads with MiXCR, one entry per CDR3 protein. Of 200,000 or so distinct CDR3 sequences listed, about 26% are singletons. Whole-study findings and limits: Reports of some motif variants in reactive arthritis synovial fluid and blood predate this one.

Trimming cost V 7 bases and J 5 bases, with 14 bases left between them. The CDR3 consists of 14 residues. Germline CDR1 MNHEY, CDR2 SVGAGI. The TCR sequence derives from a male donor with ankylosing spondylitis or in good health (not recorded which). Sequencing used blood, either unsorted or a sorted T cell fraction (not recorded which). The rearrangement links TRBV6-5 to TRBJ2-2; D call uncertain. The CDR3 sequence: CASIRTLGTGELFF. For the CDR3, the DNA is TGTGCCAGCATTAGGACGCTGGGGACCGGGGAGCTGTTTTTT.